Following are 6 T cell receptor beta chains from one sample sequenced in a study of T cells in Graves' hyperthyroidism and ophthalmopathy. RNA transcripts provided the source from which TCR beta CDR3 regions were amplified. The HTBI primer set drove a first-round RT-PCR of the TCR CDR3. Via MiXCR, TCRdb re-called the multiplex PCR reads, giving one row per CDR3 protein. The data hold about 580,000 distinct CDR3 sequences, with about half observed a single time. Sequenced sample: peripheral blood or thyroid tissue (not recorded which). The receptors were gathered from a woman aged 18-29 years with Graves' hyperthyroidism.

This clonotype has just a few counts. This rearrangement joins TRBV11-2 to TRBJ2-1, with a weak D call TRBD2 (5 bases). Trimming took 5 bases from V and 9 from J, leaving 11 bases between them. CDR1 is SGHAT and CDR2 is FQNNGV in the germline V gene. There are 12 residues in the CDR3. CDR3 sequence: CASSITRGEQFF. The CDR3 coding sequence is TGTGCCAGCAGCATTACACGGGGTGAGCAGTTCTTC.

The V call is TRBV24-1, the J call TRBJ2-5; D gene unclear. Germline V gives CDR1 KGHDR, CDR2 SFDVKD. V lost 5 bases and J 0 bases, leaving 15 bases between the germline ends. The CDR3 sequence is 16 residues long. Written as DNA, the CDR3 is TGTGCCACCAGTGTAAGTTGTTCCGGGTACCAAGAGACCCAGTACTTC. Translation: CATSVSCSGYQETQYF.

This clonotype was recorded many times. The rearrangement joins TRBV20-1 to TRBJ1-4; TRBD1 matches at 10 bases. CDR3 length: 13 amino acids. The germline gives CDR1 DFQATT, CDR2 SNEGSKA (reference sequence). The trim removed 6 bases at V and 7 bases at J, leaving 5 bases unmatched. CDR3: CSAKTGGVEKLFF. The CDR3 DNA reads as TGCAGTGCCAAGACAGGGGGCGTTGAAAAACTGTTTTTT.

The rearrangement links TRBV7-9 to TRBJ2-1; 8 positions agree with TRBD1. The CDR3 totals 14 residues. From germline, CDR1 is SEHNR and CDR2 FQNEAQ (reference sequence). V shed 8 bases and J 6 bases; nucleotides not matched to a gene: 9. The CDR3 DNA reads TGTGCCAGCCACGACAGGGGATGTCGCAATGAGCAGTTCTTC. Protein: CASHDRGCRNEQFF.

The sample holds many counts of this clonotype. The CDR3 reads CASSLKESTNEKLFF. The CDR3 nucleotides read TGTGCCAGCAGCTTAAAGGAATCAACTAATGAAAAACTGTTTTTT. V usage is TRBV7-3 and J usage is TRBJ1-4, with D unresolved. Trimming removed 1 base from V and 0 bases from J, with 6 bases in between. Germline V CDR1 and CDR2: SGHTA, FQGTGA. The CDR3 loop spans 15 amino acids. Combining the CDR3 with reference TRBV7-3 and TRBJ1-4 gives the whole variable domain GAGVSQTPSNKVTEKGKYVELRCDPISGHTALYWYRQSLGQGPEFLIYFQGTGAADDSGLPNDRFFAVRPEGSVSTLKIQRTERGDSAVYLCASSLKESTNEKLFFGSGTQLSVL.

Points on this clonotype: Germline is not matched at one junction end, which may reflect a read error. DNA of the CDR3: TGTGCTAGCAGCTGGGGTCCCCTAGGGGGGAAGGTGGACACCGGGGAGCTGTTTTTT. Translated: CASSWGPLGGKVDTGELFF. The genes are TRBV7-7 and TRBJ2-2; D is perhaps TRBD1 or TRBD2 (6 bases each). In germline, CDR1 is SSHAT, CDR2 FNYEAQ (reference sequence). The length of the CDR3 is 19 residues.